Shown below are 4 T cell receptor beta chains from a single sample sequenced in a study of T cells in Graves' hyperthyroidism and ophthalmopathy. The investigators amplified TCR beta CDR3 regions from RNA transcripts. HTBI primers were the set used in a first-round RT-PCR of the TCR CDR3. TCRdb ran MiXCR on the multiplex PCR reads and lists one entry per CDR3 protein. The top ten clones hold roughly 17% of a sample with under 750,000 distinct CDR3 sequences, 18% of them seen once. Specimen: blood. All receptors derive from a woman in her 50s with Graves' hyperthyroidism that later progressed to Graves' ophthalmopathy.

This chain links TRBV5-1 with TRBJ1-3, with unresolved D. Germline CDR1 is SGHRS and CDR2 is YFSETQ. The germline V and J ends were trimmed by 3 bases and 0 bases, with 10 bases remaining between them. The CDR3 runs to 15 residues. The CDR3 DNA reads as TGCGCCAGCAGCTCGACTGAAAACTCTGGAAACACCATATATTTT. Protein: CASSSTENSGNTIYF.

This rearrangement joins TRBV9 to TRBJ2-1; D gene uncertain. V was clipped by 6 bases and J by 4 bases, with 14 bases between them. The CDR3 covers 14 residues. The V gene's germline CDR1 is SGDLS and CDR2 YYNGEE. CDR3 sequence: CASNRRPQYNEQFF. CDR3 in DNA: TGTGCCAGCAATAGAAGGCCTCAATACAATGAGCAGTTCTTC.

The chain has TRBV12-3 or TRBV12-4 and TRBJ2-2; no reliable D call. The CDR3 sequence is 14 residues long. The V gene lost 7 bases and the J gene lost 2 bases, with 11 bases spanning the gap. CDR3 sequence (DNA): TGTGCCAGCATCGGCAGGATAAACACCGGGGAGCTGTTTTTT. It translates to CASIGRINTGELFF.

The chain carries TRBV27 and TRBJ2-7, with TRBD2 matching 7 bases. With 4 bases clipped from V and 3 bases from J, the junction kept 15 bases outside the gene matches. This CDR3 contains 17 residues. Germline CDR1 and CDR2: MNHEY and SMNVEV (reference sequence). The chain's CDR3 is CASSWSGSGLVDYEQYF. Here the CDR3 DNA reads TGTGCCAGCAGTTGGTCCGGGTCCGGACTAGTGGACTACGAGCAGTACTTC.